This T cell receptor beta chain was sequenced during a study of T cell changes during pregnancy in multiple sclerosis. CDR1 and CDR2 (germline): KGHSH, LQKENI. The CDR3 consists of 17 residues. Trimming removed 0 bases from V and 5 bases from J; junction bases left unmatched: 8. The repertoire was sequenced with immunoSEQ multiplex PCR; TCRdb's copy has only in-frame clones and lacks some. In the table there are around 40,000 clones, roughly 90% of which are singletons. The chain employs TRBV18 and TRBJ2-5; TRBD2 matches 11 bases. This specimen consisted of CD4+ T cells from peripheral blood mononuclear cells, obtained in the second trimester of pregnancy. This receptor was taken from a female donor with multiple sclerosis, enrolled in a pregnancy study. The CDR3 reads CASSPPPSGGPGETQYF. CDR3 DNA: TGTGCCAGCTCACCACCCCCTAGCGGGGGGCCGGGGGAGACCCAGTACTTC.